This T cell receptor (beta chain) was documented in a study of Ad26.COV2.S vaccination and SARS-CoV-2 variants. Study-wide results and limits: People given the vaccine had a wider spike-specific TCR breadth than placebo recipients did.

The treatment denotes: 15 to 20 received Ad26.COV2.S at low or high dose, single or two shots; 5 received placebo; per-sample allocation not given. Specimen acquisition occurred on day 63 following the initial vaccine or placebo injection. Aged 18-55 years, donor was enrolled in Boston in about 2020. It was Wuhan-strain SARS-CoV-2 spike that the Ad26 vaccine vector expressed. Germline lookup yields CDR1 ENHRY and CDR2 SYGVKD. This CDR3 spans 16 amino acids. With 0 bases removed from V and 5 bases from J, the gap between germline ends came to 15 bases. Regarding this clone: Its antigen is unknown.

Profiling relied on immunoSEQ multiplex PCR, and the TCRdb table lists in-frame clones only, not all of them. Of around 450,000 clones listed, 90% are singletons. The receptor's source is a person aged 18-65 years who received the Ad26.COV2.S COVID-19 vaccine or a placebo. The sequenced sample was peripheral blood, obtained in a trial of Ad26.COV2.S vaccine versus placebo. This rearrangement joins TRBV10-3 to TRBJ2-3, with a weak D call TRBD2 (6 bases). This CDR3 is CAISESQRELGDTQYF. For the CDR3, the DNA is TGTGCCATCAGTGAGTCGCAACGGGAGCTCGGAGATACGCAGTATTTT.